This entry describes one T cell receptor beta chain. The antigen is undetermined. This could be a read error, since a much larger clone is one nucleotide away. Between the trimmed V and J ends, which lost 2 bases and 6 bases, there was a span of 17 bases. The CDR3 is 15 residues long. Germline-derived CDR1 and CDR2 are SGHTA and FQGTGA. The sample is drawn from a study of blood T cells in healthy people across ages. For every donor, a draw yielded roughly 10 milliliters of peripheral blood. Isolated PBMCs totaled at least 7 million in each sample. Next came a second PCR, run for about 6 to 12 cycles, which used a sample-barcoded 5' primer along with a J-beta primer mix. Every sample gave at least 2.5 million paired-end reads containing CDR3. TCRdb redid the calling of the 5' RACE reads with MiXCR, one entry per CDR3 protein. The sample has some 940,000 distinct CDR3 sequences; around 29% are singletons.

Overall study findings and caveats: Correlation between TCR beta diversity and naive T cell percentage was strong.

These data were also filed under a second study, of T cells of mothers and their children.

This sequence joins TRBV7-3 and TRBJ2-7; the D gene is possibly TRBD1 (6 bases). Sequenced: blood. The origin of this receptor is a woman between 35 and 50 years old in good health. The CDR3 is CASSLGSGGGCEQYF. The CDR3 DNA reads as TGTGCCAGCAGCTTAGGCTCAGGTGGGGGCTGCGAGCAGTACTTC.